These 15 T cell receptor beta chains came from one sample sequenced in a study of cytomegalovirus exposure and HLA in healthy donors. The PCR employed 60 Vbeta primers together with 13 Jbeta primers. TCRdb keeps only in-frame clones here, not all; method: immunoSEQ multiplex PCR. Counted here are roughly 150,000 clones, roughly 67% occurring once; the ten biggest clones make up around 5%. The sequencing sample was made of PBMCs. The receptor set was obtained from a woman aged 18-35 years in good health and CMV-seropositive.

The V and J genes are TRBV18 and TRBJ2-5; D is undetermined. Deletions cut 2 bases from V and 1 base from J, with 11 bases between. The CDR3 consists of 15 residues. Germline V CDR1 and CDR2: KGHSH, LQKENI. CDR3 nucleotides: TGTGCCAGCTCACCAGGGCCGTCCTCCCAAGAGACCCAGTACTTC. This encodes CASSPGPSSQETQYF.

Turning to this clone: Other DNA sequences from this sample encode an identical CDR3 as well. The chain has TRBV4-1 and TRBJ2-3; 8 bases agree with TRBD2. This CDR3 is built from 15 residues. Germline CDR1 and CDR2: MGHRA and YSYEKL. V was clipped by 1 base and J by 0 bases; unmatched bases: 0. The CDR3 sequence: CASSQVAGSTDTQYF. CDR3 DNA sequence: TGCGCCAGCAGCCAAGTAGCGGGGAGCACAGATACGCAGTATTTT.

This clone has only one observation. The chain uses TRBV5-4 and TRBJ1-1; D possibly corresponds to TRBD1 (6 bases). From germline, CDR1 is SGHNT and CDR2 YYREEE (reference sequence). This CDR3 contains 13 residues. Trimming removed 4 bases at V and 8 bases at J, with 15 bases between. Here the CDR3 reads CASSLRDNREAFF. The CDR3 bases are TGTGCCAGCAGCCTGAGGGACAACCGCGAAGCTTTCTTT.

Here the CDR3 reads CASGLVLPASYEQYF. Written as DNA, the CDR3 is TGTGCTAGTGGTTTGGTACTACCAGCCTCCTACGAGCAGTACTTC. The rearrangement uses TRBV12-5 and TRBJ2-7; D is undetermined. The CDR3 is 15 residues long. V shed 0 bases and J shed 0 bases, with 9 bases lying between them. Per germline, CDR1 LGHNT and CDR2 FRNRAP. Combining the CDR3 with reference TRBV12-5 and TRBJ2-7 gives the whole variable domain DARVTQTPRHKVTEMGQEVTMRCQPILGHNTVFWYRQTMMQGLELLAYFRNRAPLDDSGMPKDRFSAEMPDATLATLKIQPSEPRDSAVYFCASGLVLPASYEQYFGPGTRLTVT.

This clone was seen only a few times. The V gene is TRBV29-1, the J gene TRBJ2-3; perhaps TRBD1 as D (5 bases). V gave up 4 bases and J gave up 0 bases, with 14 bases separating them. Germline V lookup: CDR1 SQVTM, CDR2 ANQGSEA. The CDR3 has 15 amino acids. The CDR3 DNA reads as TGCAGCGTTGGACAGCGTGAGACTAGCACAGATACGCAGTATTTT. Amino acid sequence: CSVGQRETSTDTQYF.

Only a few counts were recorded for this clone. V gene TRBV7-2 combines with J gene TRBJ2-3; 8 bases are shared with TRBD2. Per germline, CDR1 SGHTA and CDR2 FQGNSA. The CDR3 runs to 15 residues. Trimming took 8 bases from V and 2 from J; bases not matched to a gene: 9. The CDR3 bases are TGTGCCAGCGACACTACTAGCGGATACACAGATACGCAGTATTTT. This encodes CASDTTSGYTDTQYF.

The CDR3 DNA reads TGTGCCAGTCGATTAGGGGTTGAAGCTTTCTTT. It translates to CASRLGVEAFF. The chain employs TRBV5-6 and TRBJ1-1; weak D call: TRBD1 (5 bases). This CDR3 comprises 11 residues. The V end was cut by 8 bases, the J end by 7 bases, with 12 bases between. CDR1 and CDR2 from the germline V gene are SGHDT and YYEEEE.

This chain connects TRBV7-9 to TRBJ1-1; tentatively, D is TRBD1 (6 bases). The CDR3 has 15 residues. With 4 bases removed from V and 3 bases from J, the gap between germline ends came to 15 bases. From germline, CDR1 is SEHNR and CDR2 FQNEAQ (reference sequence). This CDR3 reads CASSSDRRGYTEAFF. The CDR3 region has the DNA TGTGCCAGCAGCTCAGACCGCAGGGGTTACACTGAAGCTTTCTTT.

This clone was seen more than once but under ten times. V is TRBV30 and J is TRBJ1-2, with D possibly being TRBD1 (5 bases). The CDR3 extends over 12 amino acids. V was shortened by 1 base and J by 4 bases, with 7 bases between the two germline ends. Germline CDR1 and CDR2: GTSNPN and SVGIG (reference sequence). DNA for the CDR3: TGTGCCTGGAGTGACAGGACCTATGGCTACACCTTC. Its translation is CAWSDRTYGYTF.

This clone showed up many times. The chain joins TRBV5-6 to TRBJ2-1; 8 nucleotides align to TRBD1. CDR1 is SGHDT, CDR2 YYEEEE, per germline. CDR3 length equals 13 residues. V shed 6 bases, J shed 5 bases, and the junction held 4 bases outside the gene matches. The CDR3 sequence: CASNGQGHNEQFF. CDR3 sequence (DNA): TGTGCCAGCAACGGACAGGGCCACAATGAGCAGTTCTTC.

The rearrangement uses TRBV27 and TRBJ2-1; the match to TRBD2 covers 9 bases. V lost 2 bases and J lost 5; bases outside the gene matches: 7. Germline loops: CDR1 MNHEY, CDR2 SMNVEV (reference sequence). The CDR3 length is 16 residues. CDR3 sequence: CASSLGGGAVHNEQFF. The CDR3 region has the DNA TGTGCCAGCAGTTTAGGCGGGGGGGCTGTTCACAATGAGCAGTTCTTC.

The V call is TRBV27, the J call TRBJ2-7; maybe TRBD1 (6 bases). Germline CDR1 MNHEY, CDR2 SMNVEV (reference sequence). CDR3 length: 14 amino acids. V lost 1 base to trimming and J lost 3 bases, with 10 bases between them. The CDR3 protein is CASSLFQGSYEQYF. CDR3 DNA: TGTGCCAGCAGTTTATTCCAGGGGAGCTACGAGCAGTACTTC.

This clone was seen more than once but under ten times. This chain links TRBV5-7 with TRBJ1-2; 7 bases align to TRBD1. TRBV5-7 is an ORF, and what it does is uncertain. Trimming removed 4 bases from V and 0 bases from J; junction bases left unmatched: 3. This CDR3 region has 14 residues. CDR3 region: CASSVGQSNYGYTF. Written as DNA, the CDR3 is TGTGCCAGCAGCGTGGGACAGTCTAACTATGGCTACACCTTC.

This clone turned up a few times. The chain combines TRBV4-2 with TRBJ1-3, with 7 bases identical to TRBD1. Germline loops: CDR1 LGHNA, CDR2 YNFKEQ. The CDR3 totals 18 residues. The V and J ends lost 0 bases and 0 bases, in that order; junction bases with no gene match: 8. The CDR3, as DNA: TGTGCCAGCAGCCAAGATCAGGGGGATCGCTTCTCTGGAAACACCATATATTTT. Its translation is CASSQDQGDRFSGNTIYF.

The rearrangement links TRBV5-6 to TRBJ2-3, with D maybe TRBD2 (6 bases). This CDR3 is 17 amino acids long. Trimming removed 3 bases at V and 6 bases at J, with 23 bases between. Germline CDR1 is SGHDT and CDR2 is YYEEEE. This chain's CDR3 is CASSSSSVVRGGDTQYF. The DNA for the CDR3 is TGTGCCAGCAGCTCTTCTAGCGTAGTACGGGGCGGGGATACGCAGTATTTT.